These 9 T cell receptor beta chains were sequenced from one sample in a study of glioma-infiltrating T cells after dendritic cell vaccination. Time point denoted: after dendritic cell vaccination, including at tumor progression/relapse. Generated by immunoSEQ multiplex PCR, the TCRdb table keeps only in-frame clones and is missing some. The sample yields approximately 110,000 clones, around 90% seen once. Sequenced material: blood, taken after dendritic cell vaccination. The source of these receptors is a human donor with glioblastoma.

The rearrangement uses TRBV6-1 and TRBJ1-1; the match to TRBD1 covers 7 bases. J lost 4 bases, V lost 4 bases, and 6 bases had no gene match. The CDR3 length is 14 residues. Germline V gene data show CDR1 as MNHNS and CDR2 as SASEGT. The CDR3 is CASSVPNRGTEAFF. The CDR3 DNA follows: TGTGCCAGCAGTGTCCCAAACAGGGGCACTGAAGCTTTCTTT.

In its sample, this clone was seen once. The V gene is TRBV6-5, the J gene TRBJ1-5; 9 bases match TRBD1. V lost 4 bases to trimming and J lost 7 bases; unmatched junction nucleotides: 11. Germline CDR1 and CDR2: MNHEY and SVGAGI. This CDR3 comprises 16 residues. DNA of the CDR3: TGTGCCAGCAGTTCCCAATCGGACAGGGGAACCCAGCCCCAGCATTTT. Its protein product is CASSSQSDRGTQPQHF.

The V and J genes are TRBV30 and TRBJ2-3; 15 bases match TRBD2. In germline, CDR1 is GTSNPN, CDR2 SVGIG (reference sequence). V was pared by 2 bases and J by 2 bases, with 8 bases of the junction left unmatched. This CDR3 region has 18 residues. CDR3 nucleotide sequence: TGTGCCTGGAGTAAGCCCGGGACTAGCGGGGGGTTCACAGATACGCAGTATTTT. Translated: CAWSKPGTSGGFTDTQYF.

As concerns this clone: One end of the junction varies from germline; a read error may be responsible. This rearrangement joins TRBV4-1 to TRBJ2-4; perhaps TRBD2 as D (6 bases). Germline V lookup: CDR1 MGHRA, CDR2 YSYEKL. The CDR3 covers 16 residues. This CDR3 is CASSQDFWGEKNIQYF. CDR3 nucleotide sequence: TGTGCCAGCAGCCAAGATTTTTGGGGGGAAAAAAACATTCAGTACTTC.

This rearrangement joins TRBV6-1 to TRBJ2-2; D remains unclear. This CDR3 is 14 amino acids long. Germline lookup yields CDR1 MNHNS and CDR2 SASEGT. V was shortened by 3 bases and J by 1 base, with 6 bases between the two germline ends. CDR3 loop: CASSESQNTGELFF. As DNA, the CDR3 is TGTGCCAGCAGTGAGTCCCAGAACACCGGGGAGCTGTTTTTT.

The table lists this clone with a count of one. CDR3 coding DNA: TGTGCCAGCAGACCCACGGGGAGTGGCTACACCTTC. This codes for CASRPTGSGYTF. The chain has TRBV6-1 and TRBJ1-2; D call uncertain. V was clipped by 6 bases and J by 7 bases, with 12 bases between them. The CDR3 has 12 amino acids. The V gene's germline CDR1 is MNHNS and CDR2 SASEGT.

The sample holds a few counts of this clone. The gene calls are TRBV27 and TRBJ2-7, with unresolved D. The V end lost 8 bases, the J end lost 2 bases, and 13 bases lay between the germline ends. Germline CDR1 MNHEY, CDR2 SMNVEV (reference sequence). The CDR3 is made up of 13 amino acids. The CDR3 bases are TGTGCCAGCGGCTCCGAACCCCCCTACGAGCAGTACTTC. As protein: CASGSEPPYEQYF.

CDR3 amino acids: CASSYRSGTNTGELFF. In DNA, the CDR3 is TGTGCCAGCAGCTATCGATCCGGGACGAACACCGGGGAGCTGTTTTTT. The chain uses TRBV7-2 and TRBJ2-2; D may be TRBD2 (5 bases). CDR1 SGHTA and CDR2 FQGNSA come from the germline V gene. The CDR3 runs to 16 residues. The ends were cut back, 4 bases at V and 0 bases at J, with 12 bases in the middle. The full variable domain, its missing parts supplied by reference TRBV7-2 and TRBJ2-2, is GAGVSQSPSNKVTEKGKDVELRCDPISGHTALYWYRQSLGQGLEFLIYFQGNSAPDKSGLPSDRFSAERTGGSVSTLTIQRTQQEDSAVYLCASSYRSGTNTGELFFGEGSRLTVL.

The rearrangement uses TRBV2 and TRBJ2-3, with 9 positions matching TRBD1. V was pared by 8 bases and J by 3 bases, with 9 bases of the junction left unmatched. This CDR3 has 15 residues. CDR1 and CDR2 (germline): SNHLY, FYNNEI. The CDR3 spells CASSRGQGGTDTQYF. Written as DNA, the CDR3 is TGTGCCAGCTCGAGGGGACAGGGTGGAACAGATACGCAGTATTTT.